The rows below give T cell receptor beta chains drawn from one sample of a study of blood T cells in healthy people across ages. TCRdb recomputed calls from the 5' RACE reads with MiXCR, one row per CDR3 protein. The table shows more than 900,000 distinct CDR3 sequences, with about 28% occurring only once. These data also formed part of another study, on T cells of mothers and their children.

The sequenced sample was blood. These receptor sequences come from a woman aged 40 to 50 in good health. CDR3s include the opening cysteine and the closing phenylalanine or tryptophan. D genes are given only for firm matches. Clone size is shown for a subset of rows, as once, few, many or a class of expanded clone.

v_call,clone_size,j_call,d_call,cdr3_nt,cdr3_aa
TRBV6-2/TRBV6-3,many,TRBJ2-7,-,TGTGCCAGCAGCATCGCCTGGGGGGGCAGCTACGAGCAGTACTTC,CASSIAWGGSYEQYF
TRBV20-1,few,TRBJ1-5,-,TGCAGTGCTAGTGAGTCTAGCAATCAGCCCCAGCATTTT,CSASESSNQPQHF
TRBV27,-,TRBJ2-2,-,TGTGCCAGCAGTTACCAGGGTACCGGGGAGCTGTTTTTT,CASSYQGTGELFF
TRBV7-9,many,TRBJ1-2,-,TGTGCCAGCAGCCCAGACGTGGATAACTATGGCTACACCTTC,CASSPDVDNYGYTF
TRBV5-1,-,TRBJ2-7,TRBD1,TGCGCCAGCAACTACCGGGACAGGGACTACGAGCAGTACTTC,CASNYRDRDYEQYF
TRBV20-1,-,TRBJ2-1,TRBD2,TGCAGTGCACCAAAGACTAGCGGGGACTACAATGAGCAGTTCTTC,CSAPKTSGDYNEQFF
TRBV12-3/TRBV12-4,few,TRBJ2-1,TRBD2,TGTGCCAGCATCCCCGGGACTAGCGGGGGGGCCTACAATGAGCAGTTCTTC,CASIPGTSGGAYNEQFF
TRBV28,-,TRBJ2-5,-,TGTGCCAGCAGTTTAGCCGGGACACGGGAGACCCAGTACTTC,CASSLAGTRETQYF
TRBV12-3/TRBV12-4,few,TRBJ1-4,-,TGTGCCAGCAGTATGCAGATTGCGAATGAAAAACTGTTTTTT,CASSMQIANEKLFF
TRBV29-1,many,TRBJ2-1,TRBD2,TGCAGCGTTGTGACTAGCGAGCATCAGCAGTTCTTC,CSVVTSEHQQFF
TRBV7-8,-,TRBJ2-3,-,TGTGCCAGCAGAGGCGCGGACTTCATCACAGATACGCAGTATTTT,CASRGADFITDTQYF
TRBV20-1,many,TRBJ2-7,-,TGCAGTGCTACCGCCGGGATTAGGAACGAGCAGTACTTC,CSATAGIRNEQYF
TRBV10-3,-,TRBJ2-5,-,TGTGCCATCAGTGATCGGCAAAGAGAGACCCAGTACTTC,CAISDRQRETQYF
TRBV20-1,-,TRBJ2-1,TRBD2,TGCAGTGCTCTAGTACTAGCGGGGGACCACAATGAGCAGTTCTTC,CSALVLAGDHNEQFF
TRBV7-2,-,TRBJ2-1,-,TGTGCCAGCAGCTTGTTTAACCAGTACAATGAGCAGTTCTTC,CASSLFNQYNEQFF
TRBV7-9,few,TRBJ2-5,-,TGTGCCAGCAGCTTAGAGCGAGGGTACGGGGAGACCAAGTACTTC,CASSLERGYGETKYF
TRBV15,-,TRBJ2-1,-,TGTGCCACCAGCAGAGTGGGACGGAACAATGAGCAGTTCTTC,CATSRVGRNNEQFF
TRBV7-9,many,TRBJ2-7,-,TGTGCCAGCAGCTTATCTCGGAGCCTGAACTCCTACGAGCAGTACTTC,CASSLSRSLNSYEQYF
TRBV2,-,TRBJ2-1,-,TGTGCCAGCACCGGTCCCGCAGGTAACAATGAGCAGTTCTTC,CASTGPAGNNEQFF
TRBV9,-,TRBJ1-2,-,TGTGCCAGCAGCGTCCAGGGAGCGGGTGGCTACACCTTC,CASSVQGAGGYTF
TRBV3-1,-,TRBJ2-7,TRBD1,TGTGCCAGCAGCCAGGCAGGGGGCTTTTACAATGAGCAGTACTTC,CASSQAGGFYNEQYF
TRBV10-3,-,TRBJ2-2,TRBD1,TGTGCCATCAGCGCGACAGGGGGCGCGGGCGGGGAGCTGTTTTTT,CAISATGGAGGELFF
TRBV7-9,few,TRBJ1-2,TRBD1,TGTGCCAGCTCTGAGGGGGCCTTATATGGCTACACCTTC,CASSEGALYGYTF
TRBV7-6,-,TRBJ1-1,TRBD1,TGTGCCAGCAGCTTAGAGGTACAGGGGGCTGTGAACACTGAAGCTTTCTTT,CASSLEVQGAVNTEAFF
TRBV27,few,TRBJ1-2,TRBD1,TGTGCCAGCAGACCAGGGGGGGGCTTCTATGGCTACACCTTC,CASRPGGGFYGYTF
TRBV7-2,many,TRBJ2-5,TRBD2,TGTGCCAGCAGCTTAGTGTATAGCGGGGGGACCCTCCAAGAGACCCAGTACTTC,CASSLVYSGGTLQETQYF
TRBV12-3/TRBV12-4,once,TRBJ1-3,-,TGTGCCAGCAGTTTACCCCTACGGTACGACTCTAGAAACACCATATATTTT,CASSLPLRYDSRNTIYF
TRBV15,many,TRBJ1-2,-,TGTGCCACCAGCAGCCGGACAGTCTATGGCTACACCTTC,CATSSRTVYGYTF
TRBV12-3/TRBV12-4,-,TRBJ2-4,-,TGTGCCAGCAGGGAGGAGGGGGCGGCCAAAAACATTCAGTACTTC,CASREEGAAKNIQYF